This TCR beta chain was sequenced during a study of cytomegalovirus exposure and HLA in healthy donors. Turning to the study itself: The platform used for the roughly 130 validation repertoires matched that of the approximately 710 first-cohort repertoires, a later analysis reported.

Turning to this clone: No antigen is known for it.

Trimming pared 6 bases from V and 5 bases from J, leaving 15 bases between. There are 14 residues in the CDR3. Per the germline V gene, CDR1 is SGHTS and CDR2 is YDEGEE. Libraries were prepared by immunoSEQ multiplex PCR; TCRdb keeps only in-frame clonotypes and omits some of them. The sample lists some 160,000 clones, roughly 92% occurring once. The donors belonged to the approximately 120-subject validation cohort, separate from the roughly 700-subject first cohort. The study's findings and limits: The classifier reportedly diagnosed cytomegalovirus status with high sensitivity and specificity.

The sequence came from a man aged 18 to 30 in good health and CMV-seronegative. The chain uses TRBV5-8 and TRBJ1-5; D is uncertain. The source material was PBMCs. CDR3 amino acids: CASNSRRGYQPQHF. For the CDR3, the DNA is TGTGCCAGCAATTCGAGGAGAGGGTATCAGCCCCAGCATTTT.